This T cell receptor (beta chain) stems from a study of blood T cell repertoires in COVID-19. Study-level information: Sources were T cells, B-cell-depleted T cells, or PBMCs; the material itself was cDNA or gDNA.

In the authors' methods: Amplification of reference gene primers provided the estimated nucleated cell counts. Measured with immunoSEQ multiplex PCR; TCRdb has only the in-frame clones, and not every one. The V and J calls and clone size are taken from that table; D and trimming were inferred from the DNA. The sample lists 35,000 to 50,000 clones; 85% were seen once. The V gene end was trimmed by 7 bases and the J gene end by 6 bases; junction bases not matched to a gene: 8. The CDR3 runs 12 residues. Germline CDR1 is SQVTM and CDR2 is ANQGSEA. The V call is TRBV29-1, the J call TRBJ1-2; 7 bases line up with TRBD1. Material for sequencing was peripheral blood. The source is a woman aged 70-85 years in a cohort sampled during active COVID-19. The CDR3 nucleotides are TGCAGCGCCACAGGGGCGAGGGATGGCTACACCTTC. Residues: CSATGARDGYTF.